The following is a TCR beta chain sequence with its context. What it recognizes is unknown. This entry belongs to a study of T cell responses to AZD1222 COVID-19 vaccine. Notes on the study in general: Donor demographics were predominantly white British with a female majority; clonal diversity may be underestimated. CD4 TCRs linked to vaccination spanned spike, dominating at 160-218 and 743-854.

CDR3 length: 13 residues. Germline lookup yields CDR1 MDHEN and CDR2 SYDVKM. V dropped 3 bases and J dropped 3 bases, with 8 bases sitting between them. The repertoire was sequenced with immunoSEQ multiplex PCR; TCRdb's copy has only in-frame clones and lacks some. The table records about 88,000 clones, 90% of them present only once. This receptor was identified in an adult who received the AZD1222 COVID-19 vaccine. The chain is built from TRBV28 and TRBJ1-2; D might be TRBD1 (5 bases). The sequences come from peripheral blood, collected 28 days after the second AZD1222 dose. CDR3 residues: CASSLEGHYGYTF. The CDR3 DNA sequence: TGTGCCAGCAGTTTGGAGGGGCACTATGGCTACACCTTC.